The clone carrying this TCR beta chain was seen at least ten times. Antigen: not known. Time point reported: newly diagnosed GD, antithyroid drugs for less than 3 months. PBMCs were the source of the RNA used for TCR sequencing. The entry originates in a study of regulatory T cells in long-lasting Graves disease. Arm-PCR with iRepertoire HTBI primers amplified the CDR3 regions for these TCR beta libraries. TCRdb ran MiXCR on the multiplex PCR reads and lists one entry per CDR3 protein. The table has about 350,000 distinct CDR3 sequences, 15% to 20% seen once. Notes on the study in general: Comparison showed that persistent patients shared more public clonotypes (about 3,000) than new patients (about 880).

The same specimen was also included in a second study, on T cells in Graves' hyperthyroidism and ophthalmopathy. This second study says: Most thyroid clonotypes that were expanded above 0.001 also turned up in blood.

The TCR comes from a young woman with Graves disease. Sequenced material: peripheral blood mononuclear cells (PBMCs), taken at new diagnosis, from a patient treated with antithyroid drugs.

Here the CDR3 reads CASSPVQGPVYEQYF. The CDR3 coding sequence is TGTGCCAGCAGCCCTGTGCAGGGGCCCGTTTACGAGCAGTACTTC. The V gene is TRBV7-2, the J gene TRBJ2-7; D is possibly TRBD1 (6 bases). Germline CDR1 reads SGHTA; CDR2 reads FQGNSA. CDR3 length: 15 residues. Deletions cut 5 bases from V and 4 bases from J, with 18 bases between. Combining the CDR3 with reference TRBV7-2 and TRBJ2-7 gives the whole variable domain GAGVSQSPSNKVTEKGKDVELRCDPISGHTALYWYRQSLGQGLEFLIYFQGNSAPDKSGLPSDRFSAERTGGSVSTLTIQRTQQEDSAVYLCASSPVQGPVYEQYFGPGTRLTVT.